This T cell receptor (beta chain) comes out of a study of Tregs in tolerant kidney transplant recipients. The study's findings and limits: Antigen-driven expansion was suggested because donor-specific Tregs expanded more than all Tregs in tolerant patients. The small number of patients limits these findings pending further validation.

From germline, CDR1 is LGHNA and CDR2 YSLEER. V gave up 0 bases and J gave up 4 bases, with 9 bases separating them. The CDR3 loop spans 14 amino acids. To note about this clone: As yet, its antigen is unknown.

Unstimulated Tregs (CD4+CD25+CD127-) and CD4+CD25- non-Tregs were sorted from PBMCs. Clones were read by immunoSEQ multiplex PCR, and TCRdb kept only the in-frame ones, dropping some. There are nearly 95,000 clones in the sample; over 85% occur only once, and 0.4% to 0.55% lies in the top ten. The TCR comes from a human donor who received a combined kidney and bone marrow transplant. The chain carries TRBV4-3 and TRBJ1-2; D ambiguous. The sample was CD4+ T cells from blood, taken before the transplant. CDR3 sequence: CASSQDTYFYGYTF. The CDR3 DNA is TGCGCCAGCAGCCAAGATACGTACTTCTATGGCTACACCTTC.